Below, 22 T cell receptor beta chains from the same sample are listed, as sequenced in a study of beta chain features in type 1 diabetes. Their antigens remain unidentified. The study's findings and limits: All four CD4+ subsets of Type 1 diabetes patients contained TCRB CDR3s that were moderately but significantly shorter.

Investigators reverse transcribed all isolated RNA, so they sequenced expressed TCRB transcripts. Assay used: immunoSEQ multiplex PCR; TCRdb lists only in-frame clones, some missing. The sample carries about 150,000 clones, 10% recorded once. The sequencing input was central memory CD4+ T cells from blood. All receptors come from a man aged 25 to 40 with type 1 diabetes.

V is TRBV6-1 and J is TRBJ1-5, with 7 nucleotides matching TRBD1. J lost 6 bases, V lost 4 bases, and 9 bases had no gene match. This CDR3 is 15 amino acids long. CDR1 and CDR2 from the germline V gene are MNHNS and SASEGT. CDR3 amino acids: CASSGLRQGGQPQHF. CDR3 nucleotide sequence: TGTGCCAGCAGTGGCCTTCGGCAGGGGGGTCAGCCCCAGCATTTT.

This clone was counted only a few times. The chain uses TRBV28 and TRBJ2-7; perhaps TRBD1 as D (5 bases). Trimming took 3 bases from V and 6 from J, leaving 12 bases between them. CDR1 and CDR2 (germline): MDHEN, SYDVKM. The CDR3 has 13 residues. This CDR3 reads CASSFGQGFEQYF. CDR3 DNA sequence: TGTGCCAGCAGTTTTGGTCAGGGTTTCGAGCAGTACTTC.

The chain employs TRBV7-9 and TRBJ1-5, with D unresolved. The CDR3 sequence is 15 residues long. Germline values: CDR1 SEHNR, CDR2 FQNEAQ (reference sequence). The V gene lost 5 bases and the J gene lost 5 bases, with 16 bases spanning the gap. CDR3 in DNA: TGTGCCAGCAGCATGGGTCAGGCGAGGGATCAGCCCCAGCATTTT. Amino acids: CASSMGQARDQPQHF.

This clone has a handful of counts. The genes are TRBV29-1 and TRBJ2-5; 8 nucleotides match TRBD1. With 4 bases clipped from V and 7 bases from J, the junction kept 8 bases outside the gene matches. The CDR3 extends over 13 amino acids. From germline, CDR1 is SQVTM and CDR2 ANQGSEA. The CDR3 here is CSVGAQGAVTQYF. CDR3 bases: TGCAGCGTTGGGGCGCAGGGGGCTGTGACCCAGTACTTC.

This clone has just a few counts. The rearrangement uses TRBV18 and TRBJ2-7; 14 nucleotides align to TRBD2. The trim removed 4 bases at V and 7 bases at J, leaving 6 bases unmatched. This CDR3 has 15 amino acids. CDR1 and CDR2 (germline): KGHSH, LQKENI. CDR3 in amino acids: CASSRGLAGEGEQYF. CDR3 in DNA: TGTGCCAGCTCACGGGGACTAGCGGGAGAGGGTGAGCAGTACTTC.

This clone was observed many times. The gene calls are TRBV18 and TRBJ1-5; D might be TRBD1 (6 bases). Germline V lookup: CDR1 KGHSH, CDR2 LQKENI. The CDR3 runs 15 residues. Trimming stripped 3 bases from V and 6 bases from J, with 15 bases between. Here the CDR3 DNA reads TGTGCCAGCTCACCGAGGGGGGGGCCGGGTCAGCCCCAGCATTTT. Its translation: CASSPRGGPGQPQHF.

The chain carries TRBV9 and TRBJ2-3; 11 nucleotides align to TRBD1. V lost 3 bases to trimming and J lost 4 bases; unmatched junction nucleotides: 4. The CDR3 length is 15 residues. Germline V gene data show CDR1 as SGDLS and CDR2 as YYNGEE. The CDR3 DNA reads as TGTGCCAGCAGCGAGCGGACAGGGGGCCCAGATACGCAGTATTTT. Encoded protein: CASSERTGGPDTQYF.

The rearrangement joins TRBV27 to TRBJ2-1; D is possibly TRBD1 (5 bases). Germline V CDR1 and CDR2: MNHEY, SMNVEV (reference sequence). V gave up 6 bases and J gave up 4 bases, with 13 bases separating them. This CDR3 comprises 14 residues. CDR3 residues: CASRWGRNYNEQFF. The CDR3, as DNA: TGTGCCAGCAGATGGGGCCGTAATTACAATGAGCAGTTCTTC.

The V gene is TRBV5-1, the J gene TRBJ1-1; TRBD1 matches at 8 bases. The V and J ends lost 5 bases and 3 bases, in that order; junction bases with no gene match: 6. Looked up from germline, CDR1 is SGHRS and CDR2 is YFSETQ. This CDR3 spans 14 amino acids. CDR3 nucleotides: TGCGCCAGCAGACATTGGGGACAGGACACTGAAGCTTTCTTT. This encodes CASRHWGQDTEAFF.

This clone was detected a few times. V is TRBV27 and J is TRBJ2-7; 9 nucleotides agree with TRBD1. The CDR3 covers 12 residues. Germline V gives CDR1 MNHEY, CDR2 SMNVEV (reference sequence). The trim removed 6 bases at V and 6 bases at J, leaving 3 bases unmatched. CDR3 nucleotides: TGTGCCAGCAGCGGGACAGGGATCGAGCAGTACTTC. Residues: CASSGTGIEQYF.

This clone appeared a few times. DNA of the CDR3: TGTGCCAGCAGTTACCCTAGCGGGAGGTCCTACAATGAGCAGTTCTTC. This sequence encodes CASSYPSGRSYNEQFF. The rearrangement links TRBV6-6 to TRBJ2-1; TRBD2 aligns across 11 bases. This CDR3 is 16 amino acids long. In germline, CDR1 is MNHNY, CDR2 SVGAGI (reference sequence). The V segment lost 2 bases and the J segment 1 base; nucleotides outside the gene matches: 1.

There are a few counts of this clone. The rearrangement uses TRBV5-1 and TRBJ2-1, with 14 bases that match TRBD2. The germline gives CDR1 SGHRS, CDR2 YFSETQ. Unmatched junction bases numbered 7, after V lost 4 bases and J lost 7 bases. The CDR3 is 16 residues long. CDR3 DNA: TGCGCCAGCAGCCCGGGACTAGCGGGAGTGAGTAATGAGCAGTTCTTC. It is translated as CASSPGLAGVSNEQFF.

This clone was seen a few times. The chain couples TRBV7-3 to TRBJ2-1; no definite D call. The V end was cut by 2 bases, the J end by 6 bases, with 11 bases between. Germline CDR1 is SGHTA and CDR2 is FQGTGA. There are 14 residues in the CDR3. CDR3 in amino acids: CASSLGSESNEQFF. CDR3 coding DNA: TGTGCCAGCAGCTTAGGTTCGGAGAGCAATGAGCAGTTCTTC. Using reference TRBV7-3 and TRBJ2-1 for the parts outside the CDR3, the full variable domain is GAGVSQTPSNKVTEKGKYVELRCDPISGHTALYWYRQSLGQGPEFLIYFQGTGAADDSGLPNDRFFAVRPEGSVSTLKIQRTERGDSAVYLCASSLGSESNEQFFGPGTRLTVL.

The chain recombines TRBV5-1 with TRBJ2-7; 7 nucleotides line up with TRBD2. The ends lost 3 bases at V and 5 bases at J; junction bases unmatched: 5. Germline lookup yields CDR1 SGHRS and CDR2 YFSETQ. The length of the CDR3 is 13 residues. This CDR3 reads CASSYSSGHEQYF. In nucleotides, the CDR3 is TGCGCCAGCAGCTATTCTAGCGGTCACGAGCAGTACTTC. The full variable domain, in which reference TRBV5-1 and TRBJ2-7 provide the parts outside the CDR3, is KAGVTQTPRYLIKTRGQQVTLSCSPISGHRSVSWYQQTPGQGLQFLFEYFSETQRNKGNFPGRFSGRQFSNSRSEMNVSTLELGDSALYLCASSYSSGHEQYFGPGTRLTVT.

V usage is TRBV28 and J usage is TRBJ1-2; unclear D gene. Per the germline V gene, CDR1 is MDHEN and CDR2 is SYDVKM. V was trimmed by 5 bases and J by 1 base, leaving 14 bases between them. CDR3 length equals 15 residues. The CDR3 is CASSLRGSLNYGYTF. The CDR3 DNA follows: TGTGCCAGCAGTCTCCGCGGGAGTCTTAACTATGGCTACACCTTC.

This clone was seen more than once but under ten times. V gene TRBV5-1 combines with J gene TRBJ2-3; D not certain. The CDR3 sequence is 13 residues long. Per germline, CDR1 SGHRS and CDR2 YFSETQ. V was pared by 1 base and J by 4 bases, with 7 bases between. The CDR3 DNA is TGCGCCAGCAGCTTGTTTAGAGCAGATACGCAGTATTTT. Its translation: CASSLFRADTQYF. The whole variable domain, filled in from reference TRBV5-1 and TRBJ2-3, reads KAGVTQTPRYLIKTRGQQVTLSCSPISGHRSVSWYQQTPGQGLQFLFEYFSETQRNKGNFPGRFSGRQFSNSRSEMNVSTLELGDSALYLCASSLFRADTQYFGPGTRLTVL.

This clone was observed a few times. This chain links TRBV28 with TRBJ2-1; TRBD2 might be the D (5 bases). This CDR3 has 11 amino acids. V was clipped by 2 bases and J by 12 bases, with 8 bases between them. Per germline, CDR1 MDHEN and CDR2 SYDVKM. Written as DNA, the CDR3 is TGTGCCAGCAGTTTAGTACGGGGGCAGTTCTTC. Translated, it gives CASSLVRGQFF.

This chain joins TRBV7-8 and TRBJ1-1; maybe TRBD1 (5 bases). Germline CDR1 is SGHVS and CDR2 is FQNEAQ. The CDR3 totals 15 residues. Trimming removed 5 bases at V and 6 bases at J, with 19 bases between. Here the CDR3 reads CASSPLGGLHAEAFF. The CDR3 DNA is TGTGCCAGCAGCCCACTCGGGGGTCTTCACGCTGAAGCTTTCTTT.

The CDR3 loop reads CASSSFAGGDSKYF. The DNA for the CDR3 is TGTGCCAGCAGCTCGTTTGCGGGGGGGGATTCGAAGTACTTC. The V and J genes are TRBV5-4 and TRBJ2-7; TRBD2 aligns across 9 bases. Looked up from germline, CDR1 is SGHNT and CDR2 is YYREEE (reference sequence). The CDR3 totals 14 residues. The V and J ends lost 3 bases and 11 bases, in that order; junction bases with no gene match: 12.

CDR3 sequence (DNA): TGCGCCAGCAGCTTGGCCGCGGACAGGGGATCCGAGCAGTACTTC. Translation gives CASSLAADRGSEQYF. The chain couples TRBV5-1 to TRBJ2-7; the match to TRBD1 covers 9 bases. V was clipped by 0 bases and J by 6 bases; unmatched bases: 7. CDR1 and CDR2 (germline): SGHRS, YFSETQ. The length of the CDR3 is 15 residues.

The rearrangement uses TRBV15 and TRBJ2-7, with 8 bases matching TRBD1. Trimming removed 3 bases from V and 1 base from J; junction bases left unmatched: 5. The CDR3 has 15 residues. Per the germline V gene, CDR1 is LNHNV and CDR2 is YYDKDF (reference sequence). The CDR3 here is CATSRETGGSYEQYF. For the CDR3, the DNA is TGTGCCACCAGCAGGGAAACAGGGGGTTCCTACGAGCAGTACTTC.

This clone has ten or more counts. The chain recombines TRBV2 with TRBJ1-2; D is perhaps TRBD1 (6 bases). This CDR3 comprises 12 residues. V dropped 8 bases and J dropped 8 bases, with 15 bases sitting between them. CDR1 is SNHLY and CDR2 is FYNNEI in the germline V gene. The CDR3 region is CASEGGVEGYTF. CDR3 bases: TGTGCCAGCGAGGGGGGGGTAGAAGGCTACACCTTC. The whole variable domain, remainder taken from reference TRBV2 and TRBJ1-2, is EPEVTQTPSHQVTQMGQEVILRCVPISNHLYFYWYRQILGQKVEFLVSFYNNEISEKSEIFDDQFSVERPDGSNFTLKIRSTKLEDSAMYFCASEGGVEGYTFGSGTRLTVV.